The rows below give T cell receptor beta chains drawn from one sample of a study of OX40 agonist ivuxolimab in advanced cancers. The method was immunoSEQ multiplex PCR; TCRdb's version includes in-frame clones alone and lacks a portion of them. The data hold some 76,000 clones, with approximately 80% observed a single time. The sequencing here drew on CD4+ or CD8+ T cells sorted from blood, taken in a trial of the OX40 agonist ivuxolimab. These receptors were obtained from an adult with an advanced solid tumor such as melanoma, head and neck, liver or kidney cancer. CDR3s include the opening cysteine and the closing phenylalanine or tryptophan. A D gene is named only where the DNA matches it firmly. Rows may omit the clone size; those that give it use once, few, many or a size class.

V: TRBV18
D: NA
J: TRBJ2-7
size: NA
CDR3: CASSPGTNPYEQYF
DNA: TGTGCCAGCTCACCCGGGACCAACCCCTACGAGCAGTACTTC

V: TRBV2
D: TRBD1
J: TRBJ1-6
size: NA
CDR3: CASSQTGYNSPLHF
DNA: TGTGCCAGCAGTCAGACAGGGTATAATTCACCCCTCCACTTT

V: TRBV5-1
D: NA
J: TRBJ1-5
size: few
CDR3: CASSLEGHQPQHF
DNA: TGCGCCAGCAGCTTGGAGGGTCATCAGCCCCAGCATTTT

V: TRBV7-9
D: TRBD1
J: TRBJ2-5
size: NA
CDR3: CASSLGDHQGAQETQYF
DNA: TGTGCCAGCAGTTTGGGGGACCACCAGGGGGCCCAAGAGACCCAGTACTTC

V: TRBV7-9
D: TRBD1
J: TRBJ2-5
size: NA
CDR3: CASSYRGETQYF
DNA: TGTGCCAGCAGCTACAGGGGAGAGACCCAGTACTTC

V: TRBV5-1
D: NA
J: TRBJ1-6
size: NA
CDR3: CASSLVGDNSPLHF
DNA: TGCGCCAGCAGCTTAGTTGGGGATAATTCACCCCTCCACTTT

V: TRBV5-4
D: NA
J: TRBJ2-7
size: NA
CDR3: CASSLALGYNYEQYF
DNA: TGTGCCAGCAGCTTGGCCTTAGGATACAACTACGAGCAGTACTTC

V: TRBV5-6
D: NA
J: TRBJ1-2
size: once
CDR3: CASTYFGDYGYTF
DNA: TGTGCCAGCACCTATTTCGGGGACTATGGCTACACCTTC

V: TRBV4-3
D: NA
J: TRBJ1-3
size: NA
CDR3: CASSQDGGGSGNTIYF
DNA: TGCGCCAGCAGCCAAGACGGGGGGGGCAGTGGAAACACCATATATTTT

V: TRBV30
D: NA
J: TRBJ2-7
size: once
CDR3: CAWSEEGGLSYEQYF
DNA: TGTGCCTGGAGTGAGGAGGGGGGGCTCTCCTACGAGCAGTACTTC

V: TRBV5-1
D: TRBD1
J: TRBJ2-1
size: NA
CDR3: CASSPGTGAYNEQFF
DNA: TGCGCCAGCAGCCCCGGGACAGGGGCCTACAATGAGCAGTTCTTC

V: TRBV19
D: TRBD1
J: TRBJ2-7
size: few
CDR3: CASSLGQGLYEQYF
DNA: TGTGCCAGTAGTCTGGGACAGGGACTTTACGAGCAGTACTTC

V: TRBV13
D: TRBD1
J: TRBJ1-2
size: NA
CDR3: CASSSGQTTYGYTF
DNA: TGTGCCAGCAGCTCGGGACAGACTACCTATGGCTACACCTTC

V: TRBV5-1
D: NA
J: TRBJ1-4
size: NA
CDR3: CASQKGPNEKLFF
DNA: TGCGCCAGCCAAAAGGGGCCGAATGAAAAACTGTTTTTT

V: TRBV10-3
D: NA
J: TRBJ2-6
size: NA
CDR3: CAISEGLSGANILTF
DNA: TGTGCCATCAGTGAAGGCCTCTCTGGGGCCAACATCCTGACTTTC

V: TRBV5-1
D: TRBD2
J: TRBJ2-1
size: NA
CDR3: CASSSLGTSGQNEQFF
DNA: TGCGCCAGCAGCTCCCTCGGCACTAGCGGCCAGAATGAGCAGTTCTTC

V: TRBV27
D: NA
J: TRBJ1-6
size: NA
CDR3: CASSLSNRALSSPLHF
DNA: TGTGCCAGCAGTTTATCGAACAGGGCATTGAGTTCACCCCTCCACTTT

V: TRBV7-3
D: TRBD2
J: TRBJ2-3
size: NA
CDR3: CASRWGLAETDTQYF
DNA: TGTGCCAGCAGGTGGGGACTAGCGGAAACCGATACGCAGTATTTT

V: TRBV6-1
D: NA
J: TRBJ2-3
size: NA
CDR3: CASSEVADTQYF
DNA: TGTGCCAGCAGTGAGGTAGCAGATACGCAGTATTTT

V: TRBV13
D: NA
J: TRBJ2-7
size: NA
CDR3: CASSSGRAHSEQYF
DNA: TGTGCCAGCAGCTCCGGACGGGCCCACTCCGAGCAGTACTTC

V: TRBV23-1
D: NA
J: TRBJ1-5
size: NA
CDR3: CASSQSSPAGASNQPQHF
DNA: TGCGCCAGCAGTCAATCGTCGCCGGCAGGGGCGTCCAATCAGCCCCAGCATTTT

V: TRBV7-2
D: NA
J: TRBJ2-4
size: once
CDR3: CASSFRTSGIQYF
DNA: TGTGCCAGCAGCTTCCGGACATCAGGCATTCAGTACTTC

V: TRBV19
D: TRBD2
J: TRBJ2-1
size: NA
CDR3: CASSKTSGAYNEQFF
DNA: TGTGCCAGTAGTAAGACTAGCGGAGCCTACAATGAGCAGTTCTTC

V: TRBV6-5
D: TRBD1
J: TRBJ2-7
size: NA
CDR3: CASLSLRGQEYEQYF
DNA: TGTGCCAGCCTATCACTGAGGGGACAGGAGTACGAGCAGTACTTC

V: TRBV7-2
D: NA
J: TRBJ2-6
size: NA
CDR3: CASSPRAVGVLTF
DNA: TGTGCCAGCAGCCCCCGAGCAGTGGGCGTCCTGACTTTC

V: TRBV5-1
D: NA
J: TRBJ2-5
size: NA
CDR3: CASSSPRGKAQETQYF
DNA: TGCGCCAGCAGCTCGCCTCGGGGTAAGGCCCAAGAGACCCAGTACTTC

V: TRBV6-6
D: TRBD1
J: TRBJ2-7
size: few
CDR3: CASTLTGAAYEQYF
DNA: TGTGCCAGCACTTTGACAGGGGCGGCCTACGAGCAGTACTTC

V: TRBV6-1
D: NA
J: TRBJ1-2
size: NA
CDR3: CASSGPDYGYTF
DNA: TGTGCCAGCAGTGGCCCAGACTATGGCTACACCTTC

V: TRBV28
D: TRBD1
J: TRBJ1-4
size: NA
CDR3: CASSLDRGREKLFF
DNA: TGTGCCAGCAGTTTAGACAGGGGTCGTGAAAAACTGTTTTTT

V: TRBV11-3
D: NA
J: TRBJ2-7
size: NA
CDR3: CASSLVGGTEQYF
DNA: TGTGCCAGCAGCTTAGTCGGGGGTACGGAGCAGTACTTC

V: TRBV5-8
D: NA
J: TRBJ2-3
size: NA
CDR3: CASSLLGTDTQYF
DNA: TGTGCCAGCAGCTTGTTGGGCACAGATACGCAGTATTTT

V: TRBV6-1
D: TRBD1
J: TRBJ2-7
size: NA
CDR3: CASRGGVYEQYF
DNA: TGTGCCAGCAGAGGGGGCGTCTACGAGCAGTACTTC

V: TRBV2
D: TRBD1
J: TRBJ1-4
size: NA
CDR3: CAGGQDEKLFF
DNA: TGTGCCGGGGGACAGGATGAAAAACTGTTTTTT

V: TRBV2
D: NA
J: TRBJ2-7
size: NA
CDR3: CASGVNHEQYF
DNA: TGTGCCAGCGGGGTAAACCACGAGCAGTACTTC

V: TRBV9
D: NA
J: TRBJ2-3
size: NA
CDR3: CASSVGLNSGTDTQYF
DNA: TGTGCCAGCAGCGTAGGATTGAACAGCGGGACAGATACGCAGTATTTT

V: TRBV7-6
D: TRBD2
J: TRBJ2-7
size: NA
CDR3: CASSVLLAGSYEQYF
DNA: TGTGCCAGCAGCGTCCTACTAGCGGGGTCCTACGAGCAGTACTTC

V: TRBV6-1
D: NA
J: TRBJ2-5
size: NA
CDR3: CASSANSLAAAQETQYF
DNA: TGTGCCAGCAGTGCAAATTCGTTAGCGGCCGCCCAAGAGACCCAGTACTTC

V: TRBV19
D: NA
J: TRBJ2-4
size: NA
CDR3: CASSIIGSDIQYF
DNA: TGTGCCAGTAGTATAATCGGGTCTGACATTCAGTACTTC

V: TRBV28
D: NA
J: TRBJ2-1
size: NA
CDR3: CASSFGQGRYNEQFF
DNA: TGTGCCAGCAGTTTTGGCCAGGGGAGGTACAATGAGCAGTTCTTC

V: TRBV7-9
D: NA
J: TRBJ2-6
size: NA
CDR3: CASSLREFDAGANVLTF
DNA: TGTGCCAGCAGCTTAAGGGAGTTCGACGCTGGGGCCAACGTCCTGACTTTC

V: TRBV2
D: TRBD2
J: TRBJ2-1
size: NA
CDR3: CASSKLAGGDEQFF
DNA: TGTGCCAGCAGTAAGCTAGCGGGAGGGGATGAGCAGTTCTTC

V: TRBV5-1
D: NA
J: TRBJ2-5
size: NA
CDR3: CASSLETNPRGTQYF
DNA: TGCGCCAGCAGCTTGGAGACAAACCCGAGGGGGACCCAGTACTTC

V: TRBV27
D: TRBD1
J: TRBJ2-7
size: NA
CDR3: CASSPYPGTAGSYEQYF
DNA: TGTGCCAGCAGTCCTTACCCCGGGACAGCTGGGTCCTACGAGCAGTACTTC

V: TRBV7-2
D: NA
J: TRBJ2-6
size: NA
CDR3: CASISDTSGANVLTF
DNA: TGTGCCAGCATCTCAGACACCTCTGGGGCCAACGTCCTGACTTTC

V: TRBV5-6
D: NA
J: TRBJ1-4
size: few
CDR3: CASSLRGVGEKLFF
DNA: TGTGCCAGCAGCCTTAGGGGAGTCGGTGAAAAACTGTTTTTT

V: TRBV19
D: NA
J: TRBJ2-2
size: NA
CDR3: CASSFGRTGELFF
DNA: TGTGCCAGTAGTTTCGGGCGCACCGGGGAGCTGTTTTTT

V: TRBV7-2
D: NA
J: TRBJ2-7
size: NA
CDR3: CASSLERYEQYF
DNA: TGTGCCAGCAGCTTAGAACGCTACGAGCAGTACTTC

V: TRBV7-1
D: NA
J: TRBJ1-2
size: NA
CDR3: CASSALKEGYTF
DNA: TGTGCCAGCAGCGCACTTAAGGAAGGCTACACCTTC

V: TRBV7-3
D: NA
J: TRBJ2-2
size: NA
CDR3: CASSLAGMAGELFF
DNA: TGTGCCAGCAGCTTAGCAGGGATGGCCGGGGAGCTGTTTTTT

V: TRBV5-4
D: NA
J: TRBJ2-1
size: NA
CDR3: CASSQEPAGSHYNEQFF
DNA: TGTGCCAGCAGCCAAGAACCGGCGGGGTCCCACTACAATGAGCAGTTCTTC

V: TRBV5-1
D: NA
J: TRBJ2-7
size: NA
CDR3: CASSLGGRDGSYEQYF
DNA: TGCGCCAGCAGCTTGGGAGGCAGGGATGGCTCCTACGAGCAGTACTTC

V: TRBV28
D: TRBD1
J: TRBJ2-7
size: NA
CDR3: CASSPLTGGNYEQYF
DNA: TGTGCCAGCAGTCCCCTGACAGGGGGAAACTACGAGCAGTACTTC

V: TRBV7-7
D: TRBD2
J: TRBJ2-5
size: NA
CDR3: CASSLALAPNVAQYF
DNA: TGTGCTAGCAGCTTGGCACTAGCGCCGAATGTGGCCCAGTACTTC

V: TRBV6-5
D: NA
J: TRBJ1-1
size: NA
CDR3: CASSLLGATEAFF
DNA: TGTGCCAGCAGCCTATTGGGGGCAACTGAAGCTTTCTTT

V: TRBV28
D: TRBD1
J: TRBJ2-7
size: NA
CDR3: CATLEQGLISLDYEQYF
DNA: TGTGCCACCTTGGAACAGGGGCTAATATCCCTCGACTACGAGCAGTACTTC

V: TRBV9
D: NA
J: TRBJ2-7
size: NA
CDR3: CASSVEEGNSYEQYF
DNA: TGTGCCAGCAGCGTAGAGGAGGGAAACTCCTACGAGCAGTACTTC

V: TRBV9
D: NA
J: TRBJ2-1
size: NA
CDR3: CASSVVTVGGEQFF
DNA: TGTGCCAGCAGCGTAGTGACAGTTGGCGGTGAGCAGTTCTTC

V: TRBV6-6
D: NA
J: TRBJ2-7
size: NA
CDR3: CASSSAYSYEQYF
DNA: TGTGCCAGCAGTTCGGCCTATTCTTACGAGCAGTACTTC

V: TRBV7-2
D: NA
J: TRBJ2-3
size: NA
CDR3: CASSRDSRAPLHTQYF
DNA: TGTGCCAGCAGCCGGGACTCCCGAGCTCCACTCCATACGCAGTATTTT